The rows below give T cell receptor beta chains drawn from one sample of a study of T cell responses to AZD1222 COVID-19 vaccine. Some clones are missing from TCRdb's copy, which holds only in-frame ones; the method was immunoSEQ multiplex PCR. The data hold 80,000 to 130,000 clones, with approximately 87% observed a single time. The sample here was peripheral blood, taken on day 0 of AZD1222 vaccination. The receptor set was obtained from an adult in good health. Both conserved end residues are trimmed from each CDR3. The order of the fields is CDR3 length, D gene, V gene, J gene, CDR3 protein. A D gene is named only where the DNA matches it firmly.

cdr3_length: 13; d_call: NA; v_call: TRBV5-4; j_call: TRBJ2-2; cdr3_aa: ASSLASGPTGELF
cdr3_length: 13; d_call: NA; v_call: TRBV5-1; j_call: TRBJ1-1; cdr3_aa: ASSLEGPMNTEAF
cdr3_length: 11; d_call: NA; v_call: TRBV4-3; j_call: TRBJ2-7; cdr3_aa: ASSQGRGHEQY
cdr3_length: 10; d_call: NA; v_call: TRBV7-9; j_call: TRBJ1-1; cdr3_aa: ASSLEGPGAF
cdr3_length: 13; d_call: NA; v_call: TRBV3-1/TRBV3-2; j_call: TRBJ1-5; cdr3_aa: ASSQSLGGIQPQH
cdr3_length: 13; d_call: NA; v_call: TRBV14; j_call: TRBJ1-6; cdr3_aa: ASSQVTGYNSPLH
cdr3_length: 12; d_call: NA; v_call: TRBV2; j_call: TRBJ1-2; cdr3_aa: ASSEAQTIYGYT
cdr3_length: 12; d_call: NA; v_call: TRBV19; j_call: TRBJ2-3; cdr3_aa: ASKKGPSTDTQY
cdr3_length: 12; d_call: TRBD1; v_call: TRBV7-3; j_call: TRBJ1-2; cdr3_aa: ASSLGTGGDGYT
cdr3_length: 14; d_call: NA; v_call: TRBV7-9; j_call: TRBJ2-6; cdr3_aa: ASSPSRNSGANVLT
cdr3_length: 12; d_call: NA; v_call: TRBV18; j_call: TRBJ1-3; cdr3_aa: ASSPGGSGNTIY
cdr3_length: 11; d_call: NA; v_call: TRBV5-4; j_call: TRBJ2-2; cdr3_aa: ASSSWTAGELF
cdr3_length: 11; d_call: NA; v_call: TRBV15; j_call: TRBJ2-3; cdr3_aa: ATSREAVDTQY
cdr3_length: 13; d_call: TRBD1; v_call: TRBV2; j_call: TRBJ1-4; cdr3_aa: ASSADRGLGEKLF
cdr3_length: 12; d_call: TRBD1; v_call: TRBV7-2; j_call: TRBJ1-5; cdr3_aa: ASSVGQNNQPQH
cdr3_length: 12; d_call: NA; v_call: TRBV18; j_call: TRBJ1-1; cdr3_aa: ASSLYGHVPDAF
cdr3_length: 11; d_call: NA; v_call: TRBV5-1; j_call: TRBJ1-6; cdr3_aa: ASSKVYNSPLH
cdr3_length: 11; d_call: NA; v_call: TRBV6-5; j_call: TRBJ1-5; cdr3_aa: ASRGRHNQPQH
cdr3_length: 14; d_call: NA; v_call: TRBV6-2/TRBV6-3; j_call: TRBJ2-2; cdr3_aa: ASSFSLGANTGELF
cdr3_length: 12; d_call: TRBD1; v_call: TRBV11-3; j_call: TRBJ2-1; cdr3_aa: ASSKQGSYNEQF
cdr3_length: 14; d_call: NA; v_call: TRBV7-2; j_call: TRBJ1-5; cdr3_aa: ASSSNPTVGNQPQH
cdr3_length: 17; d_call: NA; v_call: TRBV15; j_call: TRBJ1-3; cdr3_aa: ATSREGPQGFFSGNTIY
cdr3_length: 12; d_call: TRBD1; v_call: TRBV6-2/TRBV6-3; j_call: TRBJ1-5; cdr3_aa: ASSFRDSYQPQH
cdr3_length: 13; d_call: NA; v_call: TRBV2; j_call: TRBJ2-3; cdr3_aa: ASNLRRGTTDTQY
cdr3_length: 13; d_call: NA; v_call: TRBV19; j_call: TRBJ1-5; cdr3_aa: ASIRVGTPNQPQH